This section outlines one TCR beta chain sequence together with its context. The data were taken from a study of shared clonotypes between healthy human individuals. About the study: Two female and a few male donors aged 18 to 49 were enrolled.

Each PCR replicate from the sorted subsets contained 150 to 250 ng DNA, which is tens of thousands of T cell genomes. TCRdb's table, derived via immunoSEQ multiplex PCR, lists solely in-frame clones and lacks some. The profile covers roughly 2.2 million clones, with approximately 90% appearing a single time and approximately 0.41% taken by the ten largest. Source material: naive CD4+ T cells from PBMCs. The subset was: CD45RA+ positively selected. This TCR was sampled from a man aged 18 to 29 in good health. Some clones in this sample may be carry-over from other donors' samples.

The CDR3, as DNA: TGTGCCAGCAGCTTAGCCGGCTCTGGAAACACCATATATTTT. This translates into CASSLAGSGNTIYF. V gene TRBV7-6 combines with J gene TRBJ1-3; D unclear. V was trimmed by 0 bases and J by 0 bases, leaving 3 bases between them. The CDR3 consists of 14 residues. Germline V gene sequence: CDR1 SGHVS, CDR2 FNYEAQ.